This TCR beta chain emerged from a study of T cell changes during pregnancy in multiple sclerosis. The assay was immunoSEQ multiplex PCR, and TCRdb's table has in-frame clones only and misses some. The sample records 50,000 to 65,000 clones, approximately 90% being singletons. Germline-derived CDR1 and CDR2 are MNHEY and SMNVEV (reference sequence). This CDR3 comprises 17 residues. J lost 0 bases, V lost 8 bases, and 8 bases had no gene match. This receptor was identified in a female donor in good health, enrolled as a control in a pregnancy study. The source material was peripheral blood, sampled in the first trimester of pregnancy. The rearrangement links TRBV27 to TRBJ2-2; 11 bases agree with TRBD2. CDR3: CASGGLAGFANTGELFF. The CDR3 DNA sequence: TGTGCCAGCGGAGGACTAGCGGGCTTTGCGAACACCGGGGAGCTGTTTTTT.